This is a list of T cell receptor beta chains from one sample in a study of blood T cell repertoires in COVID-19. Clones were sequenced by immunoSEQ multiplex PCR, and TCRdb holds only the in-frame ones, with some missing. The data contain roughly 160,000 clones, around 83% of them singletons. The sequenced sample was peripheral blood. Receptors originate from a woman aged 45-59 years with COVID-19, enrolled during active disease. The CDR3 runs from the conserved cysteine through the conserved F or W. Each record gives: CDR3 length, V gene, clone size, D gene, J gene, CDR3 DNA, CDR3 protein. A D gene is named only where the DNA matches it firmly. Rows give clone size only sometimes, using once, few, many, or a class for an expanded clone.

15	TRBV28	NA	TRBD1	TRBJ1-2	TGTGCCAGCAGTGCCGGGACAGGGGCCATTTATGGCTACACCTTC	CASSAGTGAIYGYTF
13	TRBV11-3	NA	NA	TRBJ1-6	TGTGCCAGCAGCTTAGGGGAGGCTTCACCCCTCCACTTT	CASSLGEASPLHF
14	TRBV7-2	NA	NA	TRBJ2-4	TGTGCCAGCAGCTCGAGCTCTAGCTTGAACATTCAGTACTTC	CASSSSSSLNIQYF
14	TRBV7-9	few	NA	TRBJ1-1	TGTGCCAGCAGCTTGGGGCAGCTGAACACTGAAGCTTTCTTT	CASSLGQLNTEAFF
16	TRBV7-8	NA	TRBD1	TRBJ2-7	TGTGCCAGCAGCTTGGGGGGACAGGGGGCGCGATACGAGCAGTACTTC	CASSLGGQGARYEQYF
16	TRBV12-2	once	NA	TRBJ1-3	TGTGCAAGTCGCACTGGACAGGCCCTCTCTGGAAACACCATATATTTT	CASRTGQALSGNTIYF
16	TRBV24-1	NA	TRBD1	TRBJ1-5	TGTGCCACCAGTGACCCAGGACAGGGGGTTAATCAGCCCCAGCATTTT	CATSDPGQGVNQPQHF
12	TRBV5-1	NA	NA	TRBJ2-7	TGCGCCAGCAGTGGGGGAGGCTACGAGCAGTACTTC	CASSGGGYEQYF
12	TRBV27	NA	NA	TRBJ2-3	TGTGCCAGCAGGGAGGGATCAGATACGCAGTATTTT	CASREGSDTQYF
15	TRBV7-2	NA	TRBD2	TRBJ2-1	TGTGCCAGCAGCTTAAGGGAGCGGGGGGTTGGTGAGCAGTTCTTC	CASSLRERGVGEQFF
18	TRBV30	NA	NA	TRBJ2-5	TGTGCCTGGAGTGTACCCGCGAGGTGGGTGGCGGGGCAAGAGACCCAGTACTTC	CAWSVPARWVAGQETQYF
12	TRBV6-6	NA	NA	TRBJ2-1	TGTGCCAGCAGTTACTTGGTTGGCGAGCAGTTCTTC	CASSYLVGEQFF
15	TRBV9	NA	TRBD1	TRBJ1-3	TGTGCCAGCACTCCCGGGACAGGGGTGGGAAACACCATATATTTT	CASTPGTGVGNTIYF
16	TRBV2	NA	TRBD1	TRBJ1-4	TGTGCCAGCAGTGGAGGACAGGGGAGAACTAATGAAAAACTGTTTTTT	CASSGGQGRTNEKLFF
16	TRBV15	NA	NA	TRBJ1-3	TGTGCCACCAGCAGAGATACATCCGCCTCTGGAAACACCATATATTTT	CATSRDTSASGNTIYF
16	TRBV28	NA	TRBD1	TRBJ1-5	TGTGCCAGCAGTTTATTTCGGACAGGGGGAAATCAGCCCCAGCATTTT	CASSLFRTGGNQPQHF
15	TRBV15	once	NA	TRBJ2-2	TGTGCCACCAGCAGAGGAGATTCGAACACCGGGGAGCTGTTTTTT	CATSRGDSNTGELFF
17	TRBV19	NA	NA	TRBJ2-1	TGTGCCAGTAGTATAGCCAGACAACCGAGCTCCTACAATGAGCAGTTCTTC	CASSIARQPSSYNEQFF
14	TRBV9	NA	TRBD1	TRBJ2-5	TGTGCCAGCAGCTTCGGACAGGGGGGAGAGACCCAGTACTTC	CASSFGQGGETQYF
13	TRBV7-2	NA	NA	TRBJ2-1	TGTGCCAGCAGTTACAGGGTCCACAATGAGCAGTTCTTC	CASSYRVHNEQFF